This entry lists 12 T cell receptor beta chains sequenced from one sample in a study of human T cells and chemical hapten exposure. Time point given: pre-sensitization, week 0. The treatment denotes: therapeutic diphenylcyclopropenone sensitization with weekly scalp DPC. The authors extracted total RNA from unfractionated whole blood. TCRdb independently ran MiXCR on the RACE reads; one entry per CDR3 protein. The sample gives tens of thousands of distinct CDR3 sequences, 12% of which show up once; around 1.9% is in the top ten. The starting material was whole blood, obtained in connection with sensitization to the hapten diphenylcyclopropenone (DPC). Source of these receptors: a woman aged 40 to 50 with alopecia areata. Some clones in this sample may be carry-over from other donors' samples.

This clonotype was seen a handful of times. The V and J genes are TRBV9 and TRBJ2-5; either TRBD1 or TRBD2 may fit D (5 bases each). Trimming removed 3 bases from V and 1 base from J, with 10 bases in between. Germline CDR1 is SGDLS and CDR2 is YYNGEE. This CDR3 spans 14 amino acids. This CDR3 is CASSAGATQETQYF. In DNA, the CDR3 is TGTGCCAGCAGCGCCGGGGCTACCCAAGAGACCCAGTACTTC.

About this clonotype: Given the absence of the conserved phenylalanine or tryptophan at the CDR3 end, a read error is likely. This rearrangement joins TRBV30 to TRBJ2-2; the D gene is possibly TRBD2 (5 bases). The CDR3 consists of 11 residues. Trimming shortened V by 5 bases and J by 5 bases, and 6 bases separated the two germline ends. From germline, CDR1 is GTSNPN and CDR2 SVGIG (reference sequence). CDR3: CAWGGTGELFV. In DNA form, the CDR3 reads TGTGCCTGGGGCGGGACCGGGGAGCTGTTTGTT.

The table lists this clonotype with many counts. This chain links TRBV11-3 with TRBJ1-1; the D gene is possibly TRBD1 (6 bases). V gave up 5 bases and J gave up 6 bases, with 16 bases separating them. Germline CDR1 SGHNT, CDR2 YENEEA. The CDR3 is 14 amino acids. CDR3 DNA sequence: TGTGCCAGCAGCAACAGACAGGATATGGCTGAAGCTTTCTTT. Residues: CASSNRQDMAEAFF.

This clonotype was counted between two and nine times. The chain combines TRBV7-2 with TRBJ2-5, with D unresolved. The CDR3 covers 15 residues. Germline lookup yields CDR1 SGHTA and CDR2 FQGNSA. V shed 1 base and J shed 2 bases, with 11 bases lying between them. CDR3 residues: CASSLVWRAQETQYF. CDR3 bases: TGTGCCAGCAGCTTAGTTTGGCGAGCACAAGAGACCCAGTACTTC.

The chain's CDR3 is CASRPGGERYEQYF. CDR3 in DNA: TGTGCCAGCAGGCCCGGGGGCGAGCGTTACGAGCAGTACTTC. The chain has TRBV28 and TRBJ2-7, with D perhaps given as TRBD1 or TRBD2 (6 bases each). The germline V gene encodes CDR1 MDHEN and CDR2 SYDVKM. V gave up 6 bases and J gave up 4 bases, with 16 bases separating them. The CDR3 contains 14 residues.

Only a few counts were recorded for this clonotype. The chain uses TRBV29-1 and TRBJ2-3; D is perhaps TRBD2 (5 bases). The V and J ends lost 4 bases and 0 bases respectively, with 11 bases between them. Germline values: CDR1 SQVTM, CDR2 ANQGSEA. CDR3 length equals 14 residues. DNA of the CDR3: TGCAGCGTTGGCGGGTCTTCTAGCACAGATACGCAGTATTTT. It codes for CSVGGSSSTDTQYF.

About this clonotype itself: This may come from a read error, since a much larger clone is one base off. The J gene is TRBJ1-4, the V gene TRBV27, with a possible D match to TRBD1 (5 bases). CDR1 and CDR2 from the germline V gene are MNHEY and SMNVEV (reference sequence). The CDR3 covers 11 residues. The CDR3 sequence is CASSWGKKLIF. The CDR3 DNA is TGTGCCAGCAGTTGGGGGAAGAAACTGATTTTT.

This clonotype was seen at least ten times. The chain is built from TRBV27 and TRBJ2-7, with 7 bases fitting TRBD2. This CDR3 region has 13 residues. Germline V lookup: CDR1 MNHEY, CDR2 SMNVEV (reference sequence). V dropped 3 bases and J dropped 2; count of bases not matched to a gene: 1. CDR3 sequence reads: CASSFGGTYEQYF. The CDR3 region has the DNA TGTGCCAGCAGTTTCGGGGGGACCTACGAGCAGTACTTC.

This clonotype was seen ten or more times. This rearrangement joins TRBV5-4 to TRBJ1-4; tentative D call: TRBD1 (6 bases). Trimming took 4 bases from V and 7 from J, leaving 17 bases between them. This CDR3 has 15 residues. The germline CDR1 and CDR2 sequences are SGHNT and YYREEE (reference sequence). The CDR3 spells CASSKKAGVGEKLFF. The CDR3 DNA reads as TGTGCCAGCAGCAAAAAGGCAGGGGTGGGTGAAAAACTGTTTTTT.

This clonotype was seen a few times. The J gene is TRBJ2-3, the V gene TRBV3-1; 11 nucleotides line up with TRBD2. The CDR3 totals 17 residues. Germline V gene data show CDR1 as LGHDT and CDR2 as YNNKEL (reference sequence). V was clipped by 4 bases and J by 3 bases; unmatched bases: 9. The CDR3 DNA reads as TGTGCCAGCAGCCTCGGTTCGACTAGCGGGATAACAGATACGCAGTATTTT. Translation gives CASSLGSTSGITDTQYF.

The rearrangement uses TRBV20-1 and TRBJ2-5; no clear D. The CDR3 consists of 13 residues. CDR1 is DFQATT, CDR2 SNEGSKA, per germline (reference sequence). Trimming pared 0 bases from V and 2 bases from J, leaving 7 bases between. Here the CDR3 reads CSARDTVQETQYF. Written as DNA, the CDR3 is TGCAGTGCTAGAGATACCGTTCAAGAGACCCAGTACTTC.

V and J are TRBV4-3 and TRBJ1-2, with TRBD1 matching over 8 bases. V lost 4 bases and J lost 6; bases outside the gene matches: 10. CDR3 length equals 15 residues. CDR1 LGHNA and CDR2 YSLEER come from the germline V gene. The CDR3 sequence: CASSLETGGRHGYTF. The CDR3 nucleotides are TGCGCCAGCAGCCTTGAAACAGGGGGTAGGCATGGCTACACCTTC.